Below are 29 T cell receptor beta chains sequenced from a single sample in a study of human T cells and chemical hapten exposure. In TCRdb, the RACE reads were re-called with MiXCR into one record per CDR3 protein. The sample lists 85,000 to 100,000 distinct CDR3 sequences, around 12% occurring once. Time point specified: patch test 1, 2 weeks after DPC sensitization. This sample's treatment: therapeutic diphenylcyclopropenone sensitization with weekly scalp DPC. The starting material was whole blood, obtained in connection with sensitization to the hapten diphenylcyclopropenone (DPC). These receptors were obtained from a woman aged 40 to 50 with alopecia areata. Some clones in this sample may be carry-over from other donors' samples.

A few counts support this clonotype. This chain uses TRBV27 with TRBJ1-2, with D unclear. The CDR3 is 15 residues long. V was clipped by 7 bases and J by 3 bases, with 18 bases between them. Germline V lookup: CDR1 MNHEY, CDR2 SMNVEV (reference sequence). For the CDR3, the DNA is TGTGCCAGCATCAGCCGCTACGGAGGAGACTATGGCTACACCTTC. The encoded protein is CASISRYGGDYGYTF.

This chain joins TRBV7-9 and TRBJ2-7; possible D gene TRBD2, 6 bases. Germline V lookup: CDR1 SEHNR, CDR2 FQNEAQ (reference sequence). The CDR3 extends over 13 amino acids. V was pared by 0 bases and J by 6 bases, with 9 bases between. The CDR3 region has the DNA TGTGCCAGCAGCTTAGCGGCGGGGATCGAGCAGTACTTC. It translates to CASSLAAGIEQYF.

This clonotype was seen many times. The V call is TRBV7-9, the J call TRBJ2-7; 14 nucleotides align to TRBD2. The germline V gene has CDR1 SEHNR and CDR2 FQNEAQ (reference sequence). The V gene end was trimmed by 5 bases and the J gene end by 6 bases; junction bases not matched to a gene: 9. The CDR3 contains 16 residues. CDR3 sequence (DNA): TGTGCCAGCAGCCCGAGACTAGCGGGAGGGCCTAGCGAGCAGTACTTC. Amino acid sequence: CASSPRLAGGPSEQYF.

This clonotype occurred a few times. The CDR3 loop is CASSLQGRTGSYTF. CDR3 nucleotides: TGTGCCAGCAGTTTACAGGGTCGGACTGGAAGCTACACCTTC. The chain uses TRBV28 and TRBJ1-2; weak D call: TRBD1 (5 bases). Germline CDR1 is MDHEN and CDR2 is SYDVKM. CDR3 length: 14 amino acids. V gave up 2 bases and J gave up 9 bases, with 16 bases separating them.

V usage is TRBV4-1 and J usage is TRBJ1-2; a possible D gene is TRBD1 (5 bases). Per germline, CDR1 MGHRA and CDR2 YSYEKL. The CDR3 has 13 amino acids. Trimming removed 4 bases from V and 4 bases from J, with 10 bases in between. Written as DNA, the CDR3 is TGCGCCAGCAGCCGTGACAGATTCTATGGCTACACCTTC. This translates into CASSRDRFYGYTF.

The chain combines TRBV11-3 with TRBJ2-3; D is unresolved. Germline CDR1 is SGHNT and CDR2 is YENEEA. V was trimmed by 5 bases and J by 2 bases, leaving 11 bases between them. The CDR3 runs 14 residues. The DNA for the CDR3 is TGTGCCAGCAGCCCCGACCCGGCCACAGATACGCAGTATTTT. Amino acid sequence: CASSPDPATDTQYF.

The chain has TRBV7-2 and TRBJ1-2; D is unclear. Per germline, CDR1 SGHTA and CDR2 FQGNSA. The germline V and J ends were trimmed by 3 bases and 7 bases, with 9 bases remaining between them. The CDR3 extends over 12 amino acids. The CDR3 is CASSLDPIGYTF. The CDR3 DNA sequence: TGTGCCAGCAGCTTGGACCCCATTGGCTACACCTTC.

This clonotype was counted only a few times. The chain is built from TRBV2 and TRBJ1-1; D is possibly TRBD1 (5 bases). Trimming took off 7 bases at V and 4 bases at J, with 22 bases between the two ends. Germline-derived CDR1 and CDR2 are SNHLY and FYNNEI. The CDR3 loop spans 16 amino acids. The CDR3 DNA follows: TGTGCCAGCACACCCCGGCTTCTCAGGGTTGGCACTGAAGCTTTCTTT. Its protein product is CASTPRLLRVGTEAFF.

The chain carries TRBV19 and TRBJ2-2, with D maybe TRBD1 (6 bases). With 3 bases removed from V and 0 bases from J, the gap between germline ends came to 8 bases. This CDR3 is 15 amino acids long. Germline V gene data show CDR1 as LNHDA and CDR2 as SQIVND (reference sequence). CDR3 nucleotides: TGTGCCAGTAGTATCTGGACAGCGAACACCGGGGAGCTGTTTTTT. Translation: CASSIWTANTGELFF.

This clonotype was seen a few times. The chain is built from TRBV6-2 or TRBV6-3 and TRBJ1-2; TRBD1 aligns across 10 bases. This CDR3 has 18 amino acids. V was clipped by 5 bases and J by 3 bases; unmatched bases: 15. CDR1 and CDR2 (germline): MNHEY, SVGEGT. The CDR3 protein is CASSDIDRGLLYDYGYTF. DNA of the CDR3: TGTGCCAGCAGTGATATCGACAGGGGGCTGTTATACGACTATGGCTACACCTTC.

The rearrangement links TRBV12-3 or TRBV12-4 to TRBJ2-3; D might be TRBD1 (5 bases). The CDR3 is 13 amino acids. Trimming removed 4 bases at V and 7 bases at J, with 12 bases between. In nucleotides, the CDR3 is TGTGCCAGCAGTTCTCTTGACAGTTATACGCAGTATTTT. Protein product: CASSSLDSYTQYF.

This chain joins TRBV9 and TRBJ2-6; D remains ambiguous. Germline assignment: CDR1 SGDLS and CDR2 YYNGEE. With 3 bases removed from V and 0 bases from J, the gap between germline ends came to 13 bases. CDR3 length: 17 residues. DNA of the CDR3: TGTGCCAGCAGCGAAAGGGCAGCAGTCTCTGGGGCCAACGTCCTGACTTTC. Translating gives CASSERAAVSGANVLTF.

This clonotype was observed at least ten times. CDR3 region: CASSLWMGANQPQHF. DNA of the CDR3: TGTGCCAGCAGCTTGTGGATGGGGGCTAATCAGCCCCAGCATTTT. The chain couples TRBV5-5 to TRBJ1-5; perhaps TRBD1 as D (6 bases). The CDR3 runs to 15 residues. Trimming removed 1 base at V and 4 bases at J, with 12 bases between. Germline V lookup: CDR1 SGHKS, CDR2 YYEKEE (reference sequence).

This clonotype was seen only a few times. The chain carries TRBV29-1 and TRBJ1-4; D call uncertain. Germline CDR1 and CDR2: SQVTM and ANQGSEA. The CDR3 covers 13 residues. Trimming took off 7 bases at V and 0 bases at J, with 9 bases between the two ends. CDR3 in amino acids: CSAQDPTNEKLFF. The DNA for the CDR3 is TGCAGCGCACAAGACCCAACTAATGAAAAACTGTTTTTT. The full variable domain, completed using reference TRBV29-1 and TRBJ1-4, is SAVISQKPSRDICQRGTSLTIQCQVDSQVTMMFWYRQQPGQSLTLIATANQGSEATYESGFVIDKFPISRPNLTFSTLTVSNMSPEDSSIYLCSAQDPTNEKLFFGSGTQLSVL.

This clonotype was detected ten times or more. V and J are TRBV6-2 or TRBV6-3 and TRBJ1-2, with D possibly matching TRBD1 (6 bases). V lost 8 bases to trimming and J lost 1 base, with 14 bases between them. Germline assignment: CDR1 MNHEY and CDR2 SVGEGT. The CDR3 length is 14 residues. CDR3 region: CASLRDTLNYGYTF. In nucleotides, the CDR3 is TGTGCCAGCCTCCGGGACACTCTTAACTATGGCTACACCTTC.

The genes are TRBV10-3 and TRBJ2-5; D is perhaps TRBD1 (7 bases). Germline V gene sequence: CDR1 ENHRY, CDR2 SYGVKD. V lost 8 bases and J lost 4, with 14 bases in between. The CDR3 runs to 13 residues. CDR3 DNA: TGTGCCATCTCCCGACAGGGAGGAGAGACCCAGTACTTC. Its protein is CAISRQGGETQYF.

The chain is built from TRBV4-3 and TRBJ1-3; 7 bases map to TRBD1. V was pared by 0 bases and J by 0 bases, with 8 bases of the junction left unmatched. CDR1 and CDR2 (germline): LGHNA, YSLEER. CDR3 length: 18 amino acids. CDR3 protein: CASSQDLQGVYSGNTIYF. CDR3 DNA: TGCGCCAGCAGCCAAGATCTTCAGGGGGTGTACTCTGGAAACACCATATATTTT.

This clonotype was observed a handful of times. This rearrangement joins TRBV2 to TRBJ2-7; a possible D gene is TRBD1 (6 bases). Trimming removed 4 bases at V and 2 bases at J, with 12 bases between. The length of the CDR3 is 14 residues. Germline V CDR1 and CDR2: SNHLY, FYNNEI. The DNA for the CDR3 is TGTGCCAGCAGTGCCTGGGGGACACCCTACGAGCAGTACTTC. Its protein is CASSAWGTPYEQYF. The entire variable domain, with the rest obtained from reference TRBV2 and TRBJ2-7, is as follows: EPEVTQTPSHQVTQMGQEVILRCVPISNHLYFYWYRQILGQKVEFLVSFYNNEISEKSEIFDDQFSVERPDGSNFTLKIRSTKLEDSAMYFCASSAWGTPYEQYFGPGTRLTVT.

This clonotype was counted ten times or more. V and J are TRBV29-1 and TRBJ2-3, with TRBD1 matching over 9 bases. V shed 7 bases, J shed 3 bases, and the junction held 11 bases outside the gene matches. The germline gives CDR1 SQVTM, CDR2 ANQGSEA. The CDR3 contains 15 residues. In DNA form, the CDR3 reads TGCAGCGCCACACCTATGACAGGGGGGACAGATACGCAGTATTTT. As protein: CSATPMTGGTDTQYF.

The table lists this clonotype with a few counts. The chain combines TRBV6-6 with TRBJ2-2, with unresolved D. V was shortened by 7 bases and J by 1 base, with 13 bases between the two germline ends. The CDR3 has 15 amino acids. Germline-derived CDR1 and CDR2 are MNHNY and SVGAGI (reference sequence). CDR3 protein: CASTDLIRNTGELFF. CDR3 DNA sequence: TGTGCCAGCACGGACCTAATCAGGAACACCGGGGAGCTGTTTTTT.

The CDR3 nucleotides are TGTGCCAGCAGCCCTAGTGAGGCGGCTCAGCCCCAGCATTTT. Protein sequence: CASSPSEAAQPQHF. The V gene is TRBV7-8, the J gene TRBJ1-5; no reliable D call. The CDR3 covers 14 residues. The germline V gene has CDR1 SGHVS and CDR2 FQNEAQ. V was clipped by 5 bases and J by 6 bases, with 14 bases between them.

The table lists this clonotype with many counts. The rearrangement links TRBV7-9 to TRBJ2-7; perhaps TRBD1 as D (6 bases). This CDR3 spans 13 amino acids. The V and J ends lost 5 bases and 5 bases respectively, with 13 bases between them. The V gene's germline CDR1 is SEHNR and CDR2 FQNEAQ (reference sequence). The CDR3 bases are TGTGCCAGCAGCAACCAGGGGTTCCACGAGCAGTACTTC. The encoded protein is CASSNQGFHEQYF.

The rearrangement links TRBV5-6 to TRBJ2-2; the D gene is possibly TRBD2 (6 bases). Trimming took 7 bases from V and 6 from J, leaving 19 bases between them. Germline V CDR1 and CDR2: SGHDT, YYEEEE. The CDR3 sequence is 15 residues long. The CDR3 nucleotides are TGTGCCAGCGCAATTCGGACTATTCCGCCCGGGGAGCTGTTTTTT. Residues: CASAIRTIPPGELFF.

In its sample, this clonotype was seen many times. The CDR3 bases are TGTGCCAGCAGCCAGGGGGGGAAATACGAGCAGTACTTC. Protein product: CASSQGGKYEQYF. The chain employs TRBV28 and TRBJ2-7; D possibly matches TRBD1 or TRBD2 (7 bases each). There are 13 residues in the CDR3. With 6 bases removed from V and 4 bases from J, the gap between germline ends came to 13 bases. Germline values: CDR1 MDHEN, CDR2 SYDVKM.

This clonotype was detected many times. The junction and the germline gene differ at one end; a read error may be behind it. This chain joins TRBV7-7 and TRBJ1-3; the D is unclear. This CDR3 contains 14 residues. From germline, CDR1 is SSHAT and CDR2 FNYEAQ (reference sequence). The CDR3 DNA follows: TGTGCTAGCAGCTTAGCCGGGTCTGGAAACACCATATATTTT. Translation gives CASSLAGSGNTIYF.

The chain is built from TRBV29-1 and TRBJ2-1; 9 nucleotides agree with TRBD2. V was pared by 3 bases and J by 7 bases, with 4 bases of the junction left unmatched. From germline, CDR1 is SQVTM and CDR2 ANQGSEA. CDR3 length: 13 residues. In DNA form, the CDR3 reads TGCAGCGTTGACGGGCTAGCGGGGAATGAGCAGTTCTTC. It specifies CSVDGLAGNEQFF.

The chain employs TRBV28 and TRBJ1-5, with D unclear. V dropped 2 bases and J dropped 9 bases, with 17 bases sitting between them. CDR3 length: 15 amino acids. CDR1 and CDR2 (germline): MDHEN, SYDVKM. The CDR3 nucleotides read TGTGCCAGCAGTTTAAGGCCCCAATTTAGCCCGCCCCAGCATTTT. This sequence encodes CASSLRPQFSPPQHF. Variable domain in full (rest from reference TRBV28 and TRBJ1-5): DVKVTQSSRYLVKRTGEKVFLECVQDMDHENMFWYRQDPGLGLRLIYFSYDVKMKEKGDIPEGYSVSREKKERFSLILESASTNQTSMYLCASSLRPQFSPPQHFGDGTRLSIL.

This clonotype was counted ten times or more. This chain links TRBV20-1 with TRBJ1-3; D perhaps matches TRBD1 (5 bases). V dropped 6 bases and J dropped 2 bases, with 14 bases sitting between them. The CDR3 has 14 amino acids. CDR1 and CDR2 from the germline V gene are DFQATT and SNEGSKA (reference sequence). CDR3 sequence reads: CSAENTGAGNTIYF. CDR3 coding DNA: TGCAGTGCCGAGAACACGGGGGCTGGAAACACCATATATTTT.

The chain has TRBV13 and TRBJ2-1, with 8 bases that match TRBD1. CDR1 PRHDT and CDR2 FYEKMQ come from the germline V gene (reference sequence). Trimming removed 5 bases from V and 6 bases from J; junction bases left unmatched: 6. There are 14 residues in the CDR3. The CDR3 DNA sequence: TGTGCCAGCAGCACTCCGACAGGGGCCAATGAGCAGTTCTTC. It translates to CASSTPTGANEQFF.